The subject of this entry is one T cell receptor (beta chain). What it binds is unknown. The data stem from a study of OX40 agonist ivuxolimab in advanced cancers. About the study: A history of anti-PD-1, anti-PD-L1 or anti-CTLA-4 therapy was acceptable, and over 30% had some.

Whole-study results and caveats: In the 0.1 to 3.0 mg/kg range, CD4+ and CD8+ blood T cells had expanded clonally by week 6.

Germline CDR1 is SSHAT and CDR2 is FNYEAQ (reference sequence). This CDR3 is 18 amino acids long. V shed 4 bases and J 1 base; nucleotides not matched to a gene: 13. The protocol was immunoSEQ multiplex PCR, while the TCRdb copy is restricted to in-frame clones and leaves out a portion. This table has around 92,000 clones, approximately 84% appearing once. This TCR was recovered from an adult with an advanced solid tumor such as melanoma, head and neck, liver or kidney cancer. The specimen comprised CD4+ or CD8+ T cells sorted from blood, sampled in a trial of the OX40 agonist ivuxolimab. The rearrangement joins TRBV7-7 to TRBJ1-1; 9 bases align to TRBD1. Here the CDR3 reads CASSWRPGQGVPNTEAFF. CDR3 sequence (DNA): TGTGCCAGCAGCTGGAGGCCGGGACAGGGAGTACCGAACACTGAAGCTTTCTTT.